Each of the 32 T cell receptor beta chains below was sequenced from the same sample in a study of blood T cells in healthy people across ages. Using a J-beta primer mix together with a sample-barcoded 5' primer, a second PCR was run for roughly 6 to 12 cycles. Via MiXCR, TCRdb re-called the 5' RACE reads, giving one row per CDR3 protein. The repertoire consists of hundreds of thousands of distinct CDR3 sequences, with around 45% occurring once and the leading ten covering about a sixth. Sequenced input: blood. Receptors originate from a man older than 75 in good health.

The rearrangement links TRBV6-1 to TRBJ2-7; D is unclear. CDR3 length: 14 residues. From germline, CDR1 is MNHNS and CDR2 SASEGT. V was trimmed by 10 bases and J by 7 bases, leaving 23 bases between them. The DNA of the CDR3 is TGTGCCATCCAAAGGGAAAGCTCCTACAATGAGCAGTACTTC. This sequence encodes CAIQRESSYNEQYF.

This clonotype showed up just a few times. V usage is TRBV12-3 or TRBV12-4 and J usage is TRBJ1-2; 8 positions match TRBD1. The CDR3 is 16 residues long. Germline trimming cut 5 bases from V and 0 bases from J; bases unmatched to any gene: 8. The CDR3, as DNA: TGTGCCAGCAGTAAAGGGACAGGACCTTCTAACTATGGCTACACCTTC. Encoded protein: CASSKGTGPSNYGYTF.

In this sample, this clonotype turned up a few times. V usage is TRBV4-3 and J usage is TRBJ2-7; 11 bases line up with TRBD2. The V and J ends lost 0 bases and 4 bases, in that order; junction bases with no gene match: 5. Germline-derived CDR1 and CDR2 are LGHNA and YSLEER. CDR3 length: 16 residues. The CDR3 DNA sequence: TGCGCCAGCAGCCAAGAATGGACTAGCGGGCTATACGAGCAGTACTTC. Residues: CASSQEWTSGLYEQYF.

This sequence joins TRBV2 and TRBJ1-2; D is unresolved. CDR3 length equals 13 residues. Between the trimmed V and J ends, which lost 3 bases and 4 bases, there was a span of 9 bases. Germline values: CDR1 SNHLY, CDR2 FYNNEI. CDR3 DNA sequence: TGTGCCAGCAGTGAGCGGAGCCCCTATGGCTACACCTTC. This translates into CASSERSPYGYTF.

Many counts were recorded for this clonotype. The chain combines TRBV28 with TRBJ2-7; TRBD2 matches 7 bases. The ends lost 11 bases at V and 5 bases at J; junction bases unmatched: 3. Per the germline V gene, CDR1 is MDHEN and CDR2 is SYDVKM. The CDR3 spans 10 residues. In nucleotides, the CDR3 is TGTGCCTCGGCGGGAGACGAGCAGTACTTC. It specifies CASAGDEQYF.

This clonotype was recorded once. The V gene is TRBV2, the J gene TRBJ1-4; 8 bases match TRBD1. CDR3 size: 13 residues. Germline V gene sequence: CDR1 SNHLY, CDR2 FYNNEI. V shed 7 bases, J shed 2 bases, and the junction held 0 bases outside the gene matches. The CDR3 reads CASTGGTNEKLFF. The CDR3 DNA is TGTGCCAGCACAGGGGGCACTAATGAAAAACTGTTTTTT.

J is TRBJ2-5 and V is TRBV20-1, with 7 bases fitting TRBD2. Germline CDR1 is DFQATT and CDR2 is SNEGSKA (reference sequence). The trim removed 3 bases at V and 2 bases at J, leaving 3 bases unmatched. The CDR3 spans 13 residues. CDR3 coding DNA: TGCAGTGCTAGCGGGGGGTCACAAGAGACCCAGTACTTC. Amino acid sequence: CSASGGSQETQYF.

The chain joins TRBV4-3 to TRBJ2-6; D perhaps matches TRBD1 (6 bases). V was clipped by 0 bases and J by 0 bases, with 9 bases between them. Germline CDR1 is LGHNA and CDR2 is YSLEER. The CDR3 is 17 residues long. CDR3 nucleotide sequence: TGCGCCAGCAGCCAAGAGACAGGTATCTCTGGGGCCAACGTCCTGACTTTC. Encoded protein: CASSQETGISGANVLTF.

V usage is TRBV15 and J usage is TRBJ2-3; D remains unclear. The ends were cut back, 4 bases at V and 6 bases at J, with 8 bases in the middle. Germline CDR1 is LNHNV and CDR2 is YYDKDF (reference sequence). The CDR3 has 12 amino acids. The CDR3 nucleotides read TGTGCCACCAGCAACCCCTCCGATACGCAGTATTTT. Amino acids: CATSNPSDTQYF.

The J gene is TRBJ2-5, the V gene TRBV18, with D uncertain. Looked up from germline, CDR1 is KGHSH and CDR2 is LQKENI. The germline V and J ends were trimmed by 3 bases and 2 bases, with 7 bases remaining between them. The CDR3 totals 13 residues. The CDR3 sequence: CASSPNTQETQYF. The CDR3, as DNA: TGTGCCAGCTCACCGAACACACAAGAGACCCAGTACTTC.

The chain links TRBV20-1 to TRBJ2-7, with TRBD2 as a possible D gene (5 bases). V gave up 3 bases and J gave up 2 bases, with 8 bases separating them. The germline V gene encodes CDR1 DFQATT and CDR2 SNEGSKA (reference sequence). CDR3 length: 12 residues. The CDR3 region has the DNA TGCAGTGCTAGTCCCGGGGCCTACGAGCAGTACTTC. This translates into CSASPGAYEQYF.

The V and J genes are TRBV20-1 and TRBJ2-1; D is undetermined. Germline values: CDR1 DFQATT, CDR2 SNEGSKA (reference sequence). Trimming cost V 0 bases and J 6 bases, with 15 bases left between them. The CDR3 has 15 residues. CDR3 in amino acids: CSARDPRLVGNEQFF. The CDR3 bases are TGCAGTGCTAGAGATCCGCGCCTAGTGGGCAATGAGCAGTTCTTC.

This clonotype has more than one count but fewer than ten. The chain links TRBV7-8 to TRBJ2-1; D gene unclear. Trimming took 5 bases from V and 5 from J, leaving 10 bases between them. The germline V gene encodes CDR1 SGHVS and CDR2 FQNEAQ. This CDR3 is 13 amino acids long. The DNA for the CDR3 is TGTGCCAGCAGCCCCAGCCTAGACAATGAGCAGTTCTTC. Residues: CASSPSLDNEQFF.

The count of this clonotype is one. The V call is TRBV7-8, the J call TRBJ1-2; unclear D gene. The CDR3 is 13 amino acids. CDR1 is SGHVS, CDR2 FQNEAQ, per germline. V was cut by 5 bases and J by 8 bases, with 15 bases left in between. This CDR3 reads CASSVVGRNGYTF. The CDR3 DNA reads TGTGCCAGCAGCGTAGTCGGGCGGAACGGCTACACCTTC.

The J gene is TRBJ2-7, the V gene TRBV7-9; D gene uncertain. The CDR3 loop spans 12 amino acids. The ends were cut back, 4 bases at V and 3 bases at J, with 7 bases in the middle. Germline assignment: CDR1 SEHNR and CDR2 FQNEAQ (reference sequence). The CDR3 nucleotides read TGTGCCAGCAGCTCGAACGGCTACGAGCAGTACTTC. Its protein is CASSSNGYEQYF.

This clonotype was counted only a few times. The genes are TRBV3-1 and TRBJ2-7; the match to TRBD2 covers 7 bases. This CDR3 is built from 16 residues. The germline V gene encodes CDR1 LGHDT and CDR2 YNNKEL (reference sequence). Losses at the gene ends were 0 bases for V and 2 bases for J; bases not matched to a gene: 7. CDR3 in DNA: TGTGCCAGCAGCCAAGATGGCGGGAGCGCTCCCTACGAGCAGTACTTC. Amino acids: CASSQDGGSAPYEQYF.

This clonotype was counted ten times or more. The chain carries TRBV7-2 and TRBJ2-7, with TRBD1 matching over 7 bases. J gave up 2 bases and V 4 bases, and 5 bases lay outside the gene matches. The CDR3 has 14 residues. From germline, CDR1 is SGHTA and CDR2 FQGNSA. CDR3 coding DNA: TGTGCCAGCAGCTCAAGGGGACAGACCTACGAGCAGTACTTC. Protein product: CASSSRGQTYEQYF.

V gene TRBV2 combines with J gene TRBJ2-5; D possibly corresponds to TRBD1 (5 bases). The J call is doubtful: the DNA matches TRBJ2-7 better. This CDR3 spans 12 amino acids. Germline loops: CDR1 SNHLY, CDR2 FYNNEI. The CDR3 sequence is CASAVTEYEQYF. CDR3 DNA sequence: TGTGCCAGCGCAGTGACAGAATACGAGCAGTACTTC.

This CDR3 is CSVEEPAGLNTEAFF. DNA of the CDR3: TGCAGCGTTGAAGAGCCCGCAGGGTTGAACACTGAAGCTTTCTTT. The chain uses TRBV29-1 and TRBJ1-1; tentatively, D is TRBD1 (5 bases). V was pared by 0 bases and J by 0 bases, with 11 bases between. The CDR3 length is 15 residues. CDR1 and CDR2 from the germline V gene are SQVTM and ANQGSEA.

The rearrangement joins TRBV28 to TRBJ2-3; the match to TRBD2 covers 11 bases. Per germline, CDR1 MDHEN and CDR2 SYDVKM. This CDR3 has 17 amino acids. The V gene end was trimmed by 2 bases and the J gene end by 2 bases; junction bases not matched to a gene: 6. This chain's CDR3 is CASSLTLAGGNTDTQYF. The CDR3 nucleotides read TGTGCCAGCAGTTTAACCCTAGCGGGGGGAAACACAGATACGCAGTATTTT.

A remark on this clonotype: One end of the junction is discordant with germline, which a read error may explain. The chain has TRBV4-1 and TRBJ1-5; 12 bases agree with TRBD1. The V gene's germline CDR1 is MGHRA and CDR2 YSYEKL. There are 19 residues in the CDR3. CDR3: CASSQNLGTGGSSYQSQHF. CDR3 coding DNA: TGCGCCAGCAGCCAAAATCTTGGGACAGGGGGCTCTTCTTATCAGTCCCAGCATTTT.

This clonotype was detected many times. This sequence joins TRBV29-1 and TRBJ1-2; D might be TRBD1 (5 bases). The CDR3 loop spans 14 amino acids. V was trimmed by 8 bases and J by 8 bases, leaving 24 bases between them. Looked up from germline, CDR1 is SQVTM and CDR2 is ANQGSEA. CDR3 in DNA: TGCAGCTCCGGGGGGAAGGGGCAAGGTTACGGCTACACCTTC. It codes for CSSGGKGQGYGYTF.

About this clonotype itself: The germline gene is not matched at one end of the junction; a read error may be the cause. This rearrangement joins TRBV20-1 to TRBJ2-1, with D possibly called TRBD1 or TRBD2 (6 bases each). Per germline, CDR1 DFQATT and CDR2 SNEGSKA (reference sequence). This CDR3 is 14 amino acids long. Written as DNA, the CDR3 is TGCAGCGCTAGAGTGGGGGGACAAAAAGAGACCCAGTTCTTC. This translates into CSARVGGQKETQFF.

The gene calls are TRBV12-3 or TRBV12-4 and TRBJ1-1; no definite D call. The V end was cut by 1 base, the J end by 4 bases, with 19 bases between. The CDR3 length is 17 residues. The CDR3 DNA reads TGTGCCAGCAGTTTAGTCCGGCCGATCAAAATGGGCACTGAAGCTTTCTTT. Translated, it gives CASSLVRPIKMGTEAFF.

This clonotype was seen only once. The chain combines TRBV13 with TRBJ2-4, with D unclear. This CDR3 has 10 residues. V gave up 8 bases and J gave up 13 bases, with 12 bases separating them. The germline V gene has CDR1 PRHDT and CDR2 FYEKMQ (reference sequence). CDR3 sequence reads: CASASYKQYF. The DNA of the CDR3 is TGTGCCAGCGCTTCCTACAAGCAGTACTTC.

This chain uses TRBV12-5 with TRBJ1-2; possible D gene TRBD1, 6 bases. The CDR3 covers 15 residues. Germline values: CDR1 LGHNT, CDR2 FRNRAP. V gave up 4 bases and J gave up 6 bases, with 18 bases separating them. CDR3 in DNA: TGTGCTAGTGGTTCCAACCTCGGCAGGGGACATGGCTACACCTTC. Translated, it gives CASGSNLGRGHGYTF.

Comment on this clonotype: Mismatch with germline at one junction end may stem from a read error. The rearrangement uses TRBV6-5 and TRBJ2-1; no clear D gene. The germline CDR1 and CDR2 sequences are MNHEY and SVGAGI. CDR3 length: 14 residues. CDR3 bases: TGTGCCAGCTCTGCGGCTAACTTGCTAAATGAGCGGTTCTTC. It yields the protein CASSAANLLNERFF.

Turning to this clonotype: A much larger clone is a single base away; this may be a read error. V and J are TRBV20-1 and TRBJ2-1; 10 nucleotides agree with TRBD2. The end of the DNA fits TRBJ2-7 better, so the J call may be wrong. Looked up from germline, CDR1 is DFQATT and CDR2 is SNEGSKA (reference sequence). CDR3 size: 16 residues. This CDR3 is CSARDLSGRAYNEQYF. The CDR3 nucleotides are TGCAGTGCTAGAGATCTAAGCGGGAGGGCCTACAATGAGCAGTACTTC.

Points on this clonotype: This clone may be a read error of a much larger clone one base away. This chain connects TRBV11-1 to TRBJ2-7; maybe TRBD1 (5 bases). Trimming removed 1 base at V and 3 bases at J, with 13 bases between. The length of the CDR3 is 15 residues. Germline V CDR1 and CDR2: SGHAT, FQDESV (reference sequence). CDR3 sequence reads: CASSLGAGIRYEQYF. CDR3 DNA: TGTGCCAGCAGCTTAGGGGCAGGGATACGCTACGAGCAGTACTTC.

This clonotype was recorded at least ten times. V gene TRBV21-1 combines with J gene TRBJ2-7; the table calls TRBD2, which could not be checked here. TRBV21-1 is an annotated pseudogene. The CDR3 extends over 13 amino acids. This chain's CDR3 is CASSTVTSYEQYF. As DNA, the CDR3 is TGTGCCAGCAGCACCGTGACTAGCTACGAGCAGTACTTC.

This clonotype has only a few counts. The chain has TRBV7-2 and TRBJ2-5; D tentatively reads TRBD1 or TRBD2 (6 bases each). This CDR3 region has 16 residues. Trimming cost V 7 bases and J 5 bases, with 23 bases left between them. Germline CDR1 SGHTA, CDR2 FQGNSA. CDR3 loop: CASTPNPGGWGETQYF. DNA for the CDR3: TGTGCCAGCACCCCGAATCCCGGGGGCTGGGGGGAGACCCAGTACTTC.

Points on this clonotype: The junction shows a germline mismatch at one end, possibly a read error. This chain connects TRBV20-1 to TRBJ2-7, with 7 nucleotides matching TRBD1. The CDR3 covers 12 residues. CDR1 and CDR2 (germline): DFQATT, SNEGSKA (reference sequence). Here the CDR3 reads CSARRQGNERYF. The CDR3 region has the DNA TGCAGTGCTAGACGACAGGGTAACGAGCGGTACTTC.